The 31 T cell receptor beta chains given below trace back to one sample, sequenced in a study. TCRdb itself ran the 5' RACE reads through MiXCR, one entry per CDR3 protein. The top ten clones hold 2.1% of a sample with roughly 46,000 distinct CDR3 sequences, 28% of them seen once. The sample comprised naive CD4+ T cells sorted from blood. Subset reported: naive CD4+ T cells, CD4+CD45RA+CD25-. Receptors were obtained from a female donor with breast cancer.

This chain links TRBV20-1 with TRBJ2-3; D unresolved. The CDR3 loop spans 14 amino acids. The V and J ends lost 0 bases and 0 bases respectively, with 7 bases between them. Germline CDR1 reads DFQATT; CDR2 reads SNEGSKA (reference sequence). The CDR3 spells CSARDPLSTDTQYF. CDR3 DNA sequence: TGCAGTGCTAGAGATCCACTTAGCACAGATACGCAGTATTTT.

This rearrangement joins TRBV5-1 to TRBJ1-2; D unclear. V was pared by 0 bases and J by 4 bases, with 10 bases between. Germline CDR1 and CDR2: SGHRS and YFSETQ. The CDR3 is 14 residues long. The CDR3 bases are TGCGCCAGCAGCTTGGGTCTGGCTCCCTATGGCTACACCTTC. This translates into CASSLGLAPYGYTF.

The chain has TRBV5-1 and TRBJ2-7, with no clear D. V was cut by 1 base and J by 6 bases, with 8 bases left in between. Germline values: CDR1 SGHRS, CDR2 YFSETQ. There are 12 residues in the CDR3. CDR3 region: CASSLNVGEQYF. CDR3 DNA: TGCGCCAGCAGCTTGAACGTCGGCGAGCAGTACTTC.

This clonotype has just a few counts. V gene TRBV3-1 combines with J gene TRBJ2-7; TRBD2 matches 8 bases. Trimming removed 1 base from V and 7 bases from J; junction bases left unmatched: 3. CDR3 size: 13 residues. Germline loops: CDR1 LGHDT, CDR2 YNNKEL (reference sequence). CDR3 nucleotide sequence: TGTGCCAGCAGCCAAGGGACTAGCTTTGAGCAGTACTTC. The encoded protein is CASSQGTSFEQYF.

The rearrangement joins TRBV5-6 to TRBJ2-7; D is unclear. In germline, CDR1 is SGHDT, CDR2 YYEEEE. This CDR3 comprises 15 residues. The V gene lost 3 bases and the J gene lost 3 bases, with 16 bases spanning the gap. Here the CDR3 DNA reads TGTGCCAGCAGCTCCGCCCCGCGCCTAGACTACGAGCAGTACTTC. Translation: CASSSAPRLDYEQYF.

This clonotype turned up a few times. Since a much larger clone is just one base distant, this may be a read error. The J gene is TRBJ1-1, the V gene TRBV29-1; 8 nucleotides agree with TRBD1. The CDR3 runs to 14 residues. Germline lookup yields CDR1 SQVTM and CDR2 ANQGSEA. The CDR3 nucleotides are TGCGGCGTTGAACCGACAGGGGTTCTCACTGAAGCTTTCTTT. This gives the protein CGVEPTGVLTEAFF.

Points on this clonotype: The junction does not match germline at one end; this may be a read error. The chain couples TRBV4-2 to TRBJ1-1, with 9 bases matching TRBD1. The CDR3 consists of 16 residues. From germline, CDR1 is LGHNA and CDR2 YNFKEQ. The CDR3 loop is CASSQARQGGDTKAFF. The DNA for the CDR3 is TGTGCCAGCAGCCAGGCCCGACAGGGGGGGGACACTAAAGCTTTCTTT.

This chain links TRBV12-3 or TRBV12-4 with TRBJ1-1, with 8 bases matching TRBD1. Unmatched junction bases numbered 5, after V lost 3 bases and J lost 5 bases. The CDR3 length is 14 residues. CDR3 loop: CASSFGRGRTEAFF. Here the CDR3 DNA reads TGTGCCAGCAGTTTCGGCAGGGGGCGGACTGAAGCTTTCTTT.

This clonotype was recorded a few times. The rearrangement uses TRBV4-1 and TRBJ2-7; TRBD2 matches at 7 bases. Germline CDR1 is MGHRA and CDR2 is YSYEKL. This CDR3 has 17 amino acids. J gave up 0 bases and V 1 base, and 9 bases lay outside the gene matches. The CDR3 sequence is CASSQVSLGRSSYEQYF. The CDR3 DNA reads as TGCGCCAGCAGCCAAGTATCCCTCGGGAGGAGCTCCTACGAGCAGTACTTC.

This clonotype has a handful of counts. The germline gene is not matched at one end of the junction; a read error may be the cause. The chain recombines TRBV7-7 with TRBJ1-1; D not certain. Germline V gives CDR1 SSHAT, CDR2 FNYEAQ (reference sequence). The CDR3 has 13 residues. CDR3 amino acids: CASSFSVETEAFF. The DNA for the CDR3 is TGTGCTAGCAGCTTCTCCGTCGAGACTGAAGCTTTCTTT.

A note on this clonotype: A much larger clone sits a single nucleotide away, making a read error possible. CDR3 protein: CASIPMTHPPYNEQFF. In nucleotides, the CDR3 is TGTGCCAGCATACCAATGACTCACCCACCCTACAATGAGCAGTTCTTC. The chain couples TRBV12-3 or TRBV12-4 to TRBJ2-1; no definite D call. The CDR3 spans 16 residues. Between the trimmed V and J ends, which lost 7 bases and 2 bases, there was a span of 18 bases.

This clonotype appeared many times. The chain has TRBV4-1 and TRBJ2-1, with 8 bases matching TRBD2. From germline, CDR1 is MGHRA and CDR2 YSYEKL. V gave up 0 bases and J gave up 4 bases; unmatched junction bases: 5. The CDR3 has 16 residues. In nucleotides, the CDR3 is TGCGCCAGCAGCCAAGATGTGCAGCGGGGGTACAATGAGCAGTTCTTC. This codes for CASSQDVQRGYNEQFF.

The chain carries TRBV21-1 and TRBJ1-1; the table's TRBD1 call for D was not verified on the DNA. TRBV21-1 is described as a pseudogene. CDR3 length: 16 residues. CDR3: CASSPKSTGGGTEAFF. CDR3 sequence (DNA): TGTGCCAGCAGCCCTAAAAGCACAGGTGGGGGCACTGAAGCTTTCTTT.

The J gene is TRBJ1-4, the V gene TRBV20-1; D is unresolved. Trimming removed 5 bases from V and 7 bases from J, with 14 bases in between. This CDR3 contains 13 residues. Germline assignment: CDR1 DFQATT and CDR2 SNEGSKA (reference sequence). CDR3 protein: CSAGTPVGEKLFF. In DNA form, the CDR3 reads TGCAGTGCTGGCACACCTGTAGGTGAAAAACTGTTTTTT.

Concerning this clonotype itself: The CDR3 ends on some other residue instead of the conserved phenylalanine or tryptophan, so this is likely a read error. This chain connects TRBV28 to TRBJ1-5; D is possibly TRBD1 (6 bases). The CDR3 covers 14 residues. Per the germline V gene, CDR1 is MDHEN and CDR2 is SYDVKM. V lost 8 bases and J 0 bases, leaving 11 bases between the germline ends. The CDR3 bases are TGTGCCAGCTCCGGGACACTTAGCAATCAGCCCCAGCATTCT. As protein: CASSGTLSNQPQHS.

This clonotype came up a few times. The genes are TRBV12-3 or TRBV12-4 and TRBJ1-2; no firm D call. V was trimmed by 7 bases and J by 2 bases, leaving 14 bases between them. This CDR3 spans 14 amino acids. CDR3 protein: CASTKGSENYGYTF. CDR3 DNA sequence: TGTGCCAGCACCAAAGGTTCAGAGAACTATGGCTACACCTTC.

This chain links TRBV12-3 or TRBV12-4 with TRBJ2-1; the D gene could be TRBD1 or TRBD2 (5 bases each). The V end was cut by 4 bases, the J end by 10 bases, with 14 bases between. This CDR3 is built from 13 residues. The CDR3 sequence: CASSSGPPGEQFF. The CDR3 DNA sequence: TGTGCCAGCAGTTCGGGACCCCCGGGGGAGCAGTTCTTC.

The gene calls are TRBV29-1 and TRBJ2-3; D gene ambiguous. Germline V CDR1 and CDR2: SQVTM, ANQGSEA. Between the trimmed V and J ends, which lost 1 base and 1 base, there was a span of 6 bases. The CDR3 totals 13 residues. The CDR3 DNA reads as TGCAGCGTTGAAGGAGAGGGCACAGATACGCAGTATTTT. Its translation: CSVEGEGTDTQYF.

A note on this clonotype: Compared with germline, one end of the junction differs, possibly owing to a read error. The V gene is TRBV27, the J gene TRBJ2-5; TRBD2 is a possible D gene (5 bases). The CDR3 totals 15 residues. In germline, CDR1 is MNHEY, CDR2 SMNVEV (reference sequence). For the CDR3, the DNA is TGTGCCGGCAGTTTTGATTCTGTGAGGGCAGAGACCCAGTACTTC. As protein: CAGSFDSVRAETQYF.

V is TRBV12-3 or TRBV12-4 and J is TRBJ2-1, with 8 bases aligning to TRBD1. The J segment lost 8 bases and the V segment lost 7 bases, leaving 13 bases of the junction unmatched. CDR3 length: 15 residues. CDR3 protein: CASTPSDRVLYEQFF. The CDR3 DNA follows: TGTGCCAGCACCCCATCGGACAGGGTTCTGTATGAGCAGTTCTTC.

This clonotype has a handful of counts. This chain connects TRBV9 to TRBJ2-5; either TRBD1 or TRBD2 may fit D (5 bases each). V gave up 0 bases and J gave up 1 base, with 10 bases separating them. The CDR3 runs to 15 residues. Looked up from germline, CDR1 is SGDLS and CDR2 is YYNGEE. CDR3 nucleotides: TGTGCCAGCAGCGTAGCGGGGCAGATCCAAGAGACCCAGTACTTC. Translating gives CASSVAGQIQETQYF.

V gene TRBV10-2 combines with J gene TRBJ1-1, with D perhaps TRBD1 (6 bases). Germline V gives CDR1 WSHSY, CDR2 SAAADI. There are 12 residues in the CDR3. V was cut by 7 bases and J by 0 bases, with 6 bases left in between. CDR3 DNA: TGCGCCAGCAAGGGGGTGAACACTGAAGCTTTCTTT. It translates to CASKGVNTEAFF.

The chain combines TRBV2 with TRBJ1-6; 7 bases match TRBD1. After removal of 7 bases from V and 7 bases from J, the junction contained 7 bases not matched to a gene. The CDR3 is made up of 14 amino acids. Germline CDR1 reads SNHLY; CDR2 reads FYNNEI. CDR3 coding DNA: TGTGCCAGCACCTCCGGGACAGAGAATTCACCCCTCCACTTT. Protein product: CASTSGTENSPLHF.

The V gene is TRBV5-1, the J gene TRBJ2-5; D is unclear. Trimming took 0 bases from V and 1 from J, leaving 4 bases between them. CDR1 and CDR2 from the germline V gene are SGHRS and YFSETQ. The CDR3 has 13 residues. CDR3 coding DNA: TGCGCCAGCAGCTTGGACAGCCAAGAGACCCAGTACTTC. Its protein product is CASSLDSQETQYF.

The rearrangement joins TRBV6-2 or TRBV6-3 to TRBJ1-1; D not resolved. This CDR3 contains 13 residues. Germline V lookup: CDR1 MNHEY, CDR2 SVGEGT. Trimming removed 0 bases at V and 11 bases at J, with 13 bases between. CDR3 in amino acids: CASSYSWAPRAFF. The CDR3 DNA follows: TGTGCCAGCAGTTACTCCTGGGCCCCGAGGGCTTTCTTT.

This clonotype was observed at least ten times. J is TRBJ2-1 and V is TRBV4-1, with 11 bases aligning to TRBD2. The CDR3 contains 15 residues. Trimming removed 6 bases from V and 6 bases from J; junction bases left unmatched: 7. Germline-derived CDR1 and CDR2 are MGHRA and YSYEKL. Here the CDR3 DNA reads TGCGCCAGCAGTCGTCTAGCGGGAGGAGGCAATGAGCAGTTCTTC. Translated: CASSRLAGGGNEQFF.

The chain recombines TRBV7-9 with TRBJ2-1, with 7 bases fitting TRBD1. Looked up from germline, CDR1 is SEHNR and CDR2 is FQNEAQ (reference sequence). J was trimmed by 10 bases and V by 4 bases; bases with no gene match: 4. There are 12 residues in the CDR3. This chain's CDR3 is CASSSWTGEQFF. The DNA of the CDR3 is TGTGCCAGCAGCTCCTGGACAGGAGAGCAGTTCTTC.

V usage is TRBV12-3 or TRBV12-4 and J usage is TRBJ2-1; D gene unclear. This CDR3 contains 16 residues. Trimming pared 3 bases from V and 5 bases from J, leaving 17 bases between. This CDR3 is CASSFSLGVSHNEQFF. CDR3 coding DNA: TGTGCCAGCAGTTTCTCTTTGGGTGTGTCCCACAATGAGCAGTTCTTC.

This clonotype has a handful of counts. Its ends do not fully match the called genes, so a read error is possible. The chain combines TRBV20-1 with TRBJ2-5, with unresolved D. Germline V gene data show CDR1 as DFQATT and CDR2 as SNEGSKA (reference sequence). The CDR3 totals 14 residues. The CDR3 is CGARAINFQETQYF. CDR3 DNA sequence: TGCGGTGCTAGAGCGATTAACTTCCAAGAGACCCAGTACTTC.

This sequence joins TRBV7-2 and TRBJ2-7, with D possibly being TRBD2 (5 bases). Trimming pared 6 bases from V and 12 bases from J, leaving 15 bases between. The CDR3 sequence is 11 residues long. Looked up from germline, CDR1 is SGHTA and CDR2 is FQGNSA. CDR3 DNA: TGTGCCAGCAGTCAACTCGGGGTCAGGTACTTC. Protein: CASSQLGVRYF.

This clonotype was observed a handful of times. V gene TRBV6-5 combines with J gene TRBJ1-1; D call uncertain. This CDR3 spans 11 amino acids. V was cut by 5 bases and J by 1 base, with 2 bases left in between. The germline V gene encodes CDR1 MNHEY and CDR2 SVGAGI. The CDR3: CASSKNTEAFF. In nucleotides, the CDR3 is TGTGCCAGCAGTAAGAACACTGAAGCTTTCTTT.